The clone carrying this T cell receptor beta chain appeared many times. What it recognizes is unknown. This record comes from a study of early T cells in non-severe SARS-CoV-2 infection. Study summary: Chains stayed unpaired after sequencing of bulk RNA from unsorted whole blood.

This CDR3 has 16 residues. The trim removed 6 bases at V and 5 bases at J, leaving 12 bases unmatched. Looked up from germline, CDR1 is DFQATT and CDR2 is SNEGSKA (reference sequence). The protocol attached unique molecular identifiers to individual cDNA molecules. MiXCR, run by TCRdb on the 5' RACE reads, gives a single entry per CDR3 protein. The data hold 30,000 to 35,000 distinct CDR3 sequences, with roughly 5.1% observed a single time. The study, taken as a whole, reports: Sequences matched to VDJdb favored anti-spike CD8 responses, while private and CD4 specificities were missed.

V is TRBV20-1 and J is TRBJ2-7; 14 nucleotides line up with TRBD2. The sequencing sample was made of whole blood. The source is an adult who was a healthcare worker with PCR-confirmed SARS-CoV-2 infection or an uninfected control (not recorded which). The CDR3 sequence: CSAGVRGLAGVNEQYF. CDR3 DNA: TGCAGTGCGGGGGTGCGGGGACTAGCGGGAGTCAACGAGCAGTACTTC.